This T cell receptor (beta chain) was sequenced in a study of blood T cell repertoires in COVID-19. About the study: Sites in the United States, Italy and Spain provided acute and convalescent COVID-19 samples.

Original data processing: Amplification of reference gene primers was used by the study to estimate nucleated cell counts. Sequenced by immunoSEQ multiplex PCR; TCRdb stores in-frame clones only, minus some. The DNA gave D and trimming, while V, J and clone size come from that table. The repertoire holds approximately 260,000 clones, with 90% to 95% as singletons. Individuals drawn from approximately 26 US areas were roughly 18 to 95 years old. Among Cohort 3 donors, those recovered had two negative PCRs, clearance, or symptom resolution. V shed 2 bases and J shed 6 bases, with 19 bases lying between them. This CDR3 region has 16 residues. CDR1 and CDR2 from the germline V gene are SGDLS and YYNGEE.

The chain is built from TRBV9 and TRBJ2-3, with a possible D match to TRBD1 (6 bases). Sequenced material: PBMCs or T cells enriched from blood (not recorded which). The sequence came from a woman under 30 who had recovered from COVID-19. The CDR3 nucleotides are TGTGCCAGCAGCGTTCCGGACAGAAACCCCGGGGATACGCAGTATTTT. This encodes CASSVPDRNPGDTQYF.